The 3 T cell receptor beta chains presented below share a single source sample, sequenced in a study of T-cell memory formation after mild COVID-19. Each CDR3 protein is one row after TCRdb ran MiXCR on the 5' RACE reads. The repertoire holds 400,000 to 500,000 distinct CDR3 sequences, with around 20% as singletons. The material sequenced was PBMCs or a T cell subset sorted from them (not recorded which). These receptors were collected from an adult woman who had mild COVID-19 (a few samples of this study predate the infection). Cell type and time point are not known.

The J gene is TRBJ2-7, the V gene TRBV7-6; D gene unclear. CDR1 is SGHVS, CDR2 FNYEAQ, per germline. The CDR3 sequence is 14 residues long. Deletions cut 4 bases from V and 5 bases from J, with 15 bases between. CDR3 residues: CASSSGPLSDEQYF. The CDR3, as DNA: TGTGCCAGCAGCTCCGGACCTCTATCGGACGAGCAGTACTTC. Drawing the rest from reference TRBV7-6 and TRBJ2-7, the complete variable domain is GAGVSQSPRYKVTKRGQDVALRCDPISGHVSLYWYRQALGQGPEFLTYFNYEAQQDKSGLPNDRFSAERPEGSISTLTIQRTEQRDSAMYRCASSSGPLSDEQYFGPGTRLTVT.

This clonotype was seen once. The chain carries TRBV7-9 and TRBJ1-1; D is unresolved. V was pared by 1 base and J by 11 bases, with 2 bases between. The germline CDR1 and CDR2 sequences are SEHNR and FQNEAQ (reference sequence). The CDR3 totals 9 residues. The CDR3 DNA sequence: TGTGCCAGCAGCTTAGAGGCTTTCTTT. Residues: CASSLEAFF.

This clonotype was detected only a few times. The chain combines TRBV20-1 with TRBJ2-2, with D unresolved. Germline V CDR1 and CDR2: DFQATT, SNEGSKA (reference sequence). V was clipped by 6 bases and J by 1 base, with 9 bases between them. The CDR3 has 13 residues. The CDR3 DNA follows: TGCAGTGCCCCGCAAGTGAACACCGGGGAGCTGTTTTTT. Translation: CSAPQVNTGELFF.